A selection of T cell receptor beta chains follows, all from one sample in a study of shared clonotypes between healthy human individuals. Using immunoSEQ multiplex PCR, the repertoire was profiled, and TCRdb retains in-frame clones only, with some absent. The data contain approximately 2,000,000 clones, 93% of them singletons. Sequencing input: naive CD8+ T cells from PBMCs. Receptors were obtained from a man between 18 and 29 years old in good health. Some clones in this sample may be carry-over from other donors' samples. CDR3s include the opening cysteine and the closing phenylalanine or tryptophan. A D gene is named only where the DNA matches it firmly. Clone size is shown for a subset of rows, as once, few, many or a class of expanded clone.

v_gene	j_gene	d_gene	abundance	CDR3nt	CDR3aa
TRBV5-4	TRBJ2-7	TRBD1	NA	TGTGCCAGCAGCGCAGGACAGGAAGTATACGAGCAGTACTTC	CASSAGQEVYEQYF
TRBV18	TRBJ2-3	TRBD2	NA	TGTGCCAGCTCACCACGCGGGAGGGGAGATACGCAGTATTTT	CASSPRGRGDTQYF
TRBV9	TRBJ2-1	NA	NA	TGTGCCAGCAGCGTAGACGGGAGACGTAGCAATGAGCAGTTCTTC	CASSVDGRRSNEQFF
TRBV6-5	TRBJ2-7	NA	once	TGTGCCAGCAGTGAATACGAGCAGTACTTC	CASSEYEQYF
TRBV4-1	TRBJ2-1	NA	NA	TGCGCCAGCAGCCGGGGAAGGGGAAGATACAATGAGCAGTTCTTC	CASSRGRGRYNEQFF
TRBV2	TRBJ2-3	TRBD2	NA	TGTGCCAGCAGTGAGGCTAGCGGGATGAGGGATGGCACAGATACGCAGTATTTT	CASSEASGMRDGTDTQYF
TRBV28	TRBJ1-2	NA	NA	TGTGCCAGCAGTTTAGTGCCCACCCTGGATGGCTACACCTTC	CASSLVPTLDGYTF
TRBV7-9	TRBJ2-2	NA	NA	TGTGCCAGCAGCCCCCATGTGGGCAGGGCGTTGGCCGGGGAGCTGTTTTTT	CASSPHVGRALAGELFF
TRBV27	TRBJ1-5	TRBD1	NA	TGTGCCAGCAGTTTTGGGGGACAGGGGGTCGTCAATCAGCCCCAGCATTTT	CASSFGGQGVVNQPQHF
TRBV7-9	TRBJ2-7	NA	NA	TGTGCCAGCAGCCTTCGGGGCGAGCAGTACTTC	CASSLRGEQYF
TRBV27	TRBJ2-5	TRBD1	once	TGTGCCAGCTCAGACATTCCAGGGGGCGGAGAGACCCAGTACTTC	CASSDIPGGGETQYF
TRBV5-1	TRBJ2-3	NA	NA	TGCGCCAGCAGCTTGGCGTCTGGGGGGGCGACAGATACGCAGTATTTT	CASSLASGGATDTQYF
TRBV5-1	TRBJ1-1	TRBD1	NA	TGCGCCAGCAGCGACGGACAGGGGGCCCCCATGAACACTGAAGCTTTCTTT	CASSDGQGAPMNTEAFF
TRBV19	TRBJ1-1	NA	NA	TGTGCCAGTAGTGAACCTCTACAGGGTACTTCTGAAGCTTTCTTT	CASSEPLQGTSEAFF
TRBV28	TRBJ2-1	NA	NA	TGTGCCAGCAGTTTACCGGGTTCCGATTCCGGTACACTCTACAATGAGCAGTTCTTC	CASSLPGSDSGTLYNEQFF
TRBV4-1	TRBJ1-3	NA	NA	TGCGCCAGCAGCCAAGAGGTCAGGGACACCATATATTTT	CASSQEVRDTIYF
TRBV21-1	TRBJ2-7	NA	NA	TGTGCCAGCACCCAACAACGGGACAGGGGGTACCACGAGCAGTACTTC	CASTQQRDRGYHEQYF
TRBV7-9	TRBJ2-3	TRBD1	NA	TGTGCCAGCAGCCGACAGGGGTCGAAAGATACGCAGTATTTT	CASSRQGSKDTQYF
TRBV27	TRBJ2-7	TRBD2	NA	TGTGCCAGCAGACCAACTAGCGGACCCTACGAGCAGTACTTC	CASRPTSGPYEQYF
TRBV13	TRBJ2-1	NA	NA	TGTGCCAGCAGCGTCGGGTCGCTCGGATGGCAGTTCTTC	CASSVGSLGWQFF
TRBV28	TRBJ2-1	TRBD2	NA	TGTGCCAGCAGTCACTCTCCGGGACTAGTCAATGAGCAGTTCTTC	CASSHSPGLVNEQFF
TRBV2	TRBJ2-2	TRBD2	NA	TGTGCCAGCAGGGTACTAGCGGGAGGGCCTGGTGAGAACACCGGGGAGCTGTTTTTT	CASRVLAGGPGENTGELFF
TRBV9	TRBJ1-1	NA	once	TGTGCCAGCAGTTCGGACGGGTACACTGAAGCTTTCTTT	CASSSDGYTEAFF
TRBV7-8	TRBJ1-2	NA	NA	TGTGCCAGCAGCTTGGTTGGGATGAGCTATGGCTACACCTTC	CASSLVGMSYGYTF
TRBV7-8	TRBJ2-1	TRBD2	NA	TGTGCCAGCAGCTTTGGATCTAGCGGGTTGTACAATGAGCAGTTCTTC	CASSFGSSGLYNEQFF